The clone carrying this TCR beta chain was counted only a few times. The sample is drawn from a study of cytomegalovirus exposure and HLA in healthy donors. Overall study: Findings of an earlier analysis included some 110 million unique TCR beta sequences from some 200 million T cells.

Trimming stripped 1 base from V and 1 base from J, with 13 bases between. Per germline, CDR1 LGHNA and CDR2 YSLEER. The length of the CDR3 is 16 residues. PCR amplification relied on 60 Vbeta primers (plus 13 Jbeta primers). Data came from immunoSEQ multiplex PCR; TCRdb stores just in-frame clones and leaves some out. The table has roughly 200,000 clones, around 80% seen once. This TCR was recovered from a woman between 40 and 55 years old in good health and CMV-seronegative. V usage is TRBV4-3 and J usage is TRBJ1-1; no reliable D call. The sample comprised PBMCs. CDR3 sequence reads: CASSQGGGRRNTEAFF. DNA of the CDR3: TGCGCCAGCAGCCAAGGCGGTGGCCGACGGAACACTGAAGCTTTCTTT.